This T cell receptor (beta chain) was recorded in a study of blood T cell repertoires in COVID-19. Study-wide context: The United States, Italy and Spain provided the acute and convalescent COVID-19 samples.

Germline V CDR1 and CDR2: MNHEY, SVGAGI. This CDR3 has 15 residues. V dropped 2 bases and J dropped 3; count of bases not matched to a gene: 3. Libraries were prepared by immunoSEQ multiplex PCR; TCRdb keeps only in-frame clonotypes and omits some of them. The sample carries around 310,000 clones, about 90% recorded once. Clinical history as reported by participants underpinned cohort assignment. Recovered status applied to Cohort 3 donors who had two consecutive negative PCRs. It also applied to those with clearance or with symptom resolution. The specimen sequenced was PBMCs or T cells enriched from blood (not recorded which). This clonotype was sampled from a woman aged 25 to 39 who had recovered from COVID-19. This sequence joins TRBV6-5 and TRBJ2-7; 11 bases match TRBD2. CDR3 coding DNA: TGTGCCAGCAGTTACGAAACTAGCGGGAGCTACGAGCAGTACTTC. This gives the protein CASSYETSGSYEQYF.